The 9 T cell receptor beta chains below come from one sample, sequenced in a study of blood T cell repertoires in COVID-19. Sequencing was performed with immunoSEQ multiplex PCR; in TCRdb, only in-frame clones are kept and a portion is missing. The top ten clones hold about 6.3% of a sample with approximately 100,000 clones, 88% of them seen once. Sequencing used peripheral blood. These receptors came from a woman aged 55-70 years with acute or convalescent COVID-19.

The CDR3: CASSQQGGEETQYF. The CDR3, as DNA: TGTGCCAGCAGCCAACAGGGAGGGGAAGAGACCCAGTACTTC. The V gene is TRBV7-9, the J gene TRBJ2-5; a possible D gene is TRBD2 (7 bases). V was shortened by 5 bases and J by 3 bases, with 13 bases between the two germline ends. This CDR3 is 14 amino acids long. Germline V gene sequence: CDR1 SEHNR, CDR2 FQNEAQ (reference sequence). The whole variable domain, remainder taken from reference TRBV7-9 and TRBJ2-5, is DTGVSQNPRHKITKRGQNVTFRCDPISEHNRLYWYRQTLGQGPEFLTYFQNEAQLEKSRLLSDRFSAERPKGSFSTLEIQRTEQGDSAMYLCASSQQGGEETQYFGPGTRLLVL.

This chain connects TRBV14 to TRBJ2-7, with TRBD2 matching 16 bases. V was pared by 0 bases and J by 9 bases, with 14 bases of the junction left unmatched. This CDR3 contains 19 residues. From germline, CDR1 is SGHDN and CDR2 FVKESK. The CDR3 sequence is CASSQDEGLAGGCLRRQYV. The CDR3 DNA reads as TGTGCCAGCAGCCAAGATGAGGGACTAGCGGGAGGGTGCCTACGAAGGCAGTACGTC.

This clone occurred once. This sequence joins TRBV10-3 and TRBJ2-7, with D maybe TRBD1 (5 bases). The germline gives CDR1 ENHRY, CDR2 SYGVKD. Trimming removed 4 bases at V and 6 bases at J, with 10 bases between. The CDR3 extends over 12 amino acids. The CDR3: CAISGGPSEQYV. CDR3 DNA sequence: TGTGCCATCAGTGGGGGCCCTTCCGAGCAGTACGTC.

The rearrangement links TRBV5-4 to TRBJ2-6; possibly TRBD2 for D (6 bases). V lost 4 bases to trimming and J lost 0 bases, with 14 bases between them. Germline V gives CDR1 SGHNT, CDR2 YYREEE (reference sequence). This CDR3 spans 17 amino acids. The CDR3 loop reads CASSGGTAPSGANVLTF. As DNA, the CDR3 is TGTGCCAGCAGCGGAGGGACGGCGCCCTCTGGGGCCAACGTCCTGACTTTC.

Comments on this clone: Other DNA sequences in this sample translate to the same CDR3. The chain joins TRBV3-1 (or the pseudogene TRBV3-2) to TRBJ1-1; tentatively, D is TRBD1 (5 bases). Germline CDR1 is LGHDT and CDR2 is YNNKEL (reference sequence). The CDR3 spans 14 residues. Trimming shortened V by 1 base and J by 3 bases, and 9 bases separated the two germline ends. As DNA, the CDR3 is TGTGCCAGCAGCCAAGTCGGGGGTGACACTGAAGCTTTCTTT. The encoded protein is CASSQVGGDTEAFF.

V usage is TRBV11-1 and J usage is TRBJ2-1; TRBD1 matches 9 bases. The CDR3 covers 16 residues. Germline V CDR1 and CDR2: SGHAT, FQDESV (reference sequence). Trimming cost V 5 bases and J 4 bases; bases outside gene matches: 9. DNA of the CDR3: TGTGCCAGCAGCCATACTACAGGGGGCGCGTACAATGAGCAGTTCTTC. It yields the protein CASSHTTGGAYNEQFF. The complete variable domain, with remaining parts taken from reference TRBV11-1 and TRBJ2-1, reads EAEVAQSPRYKITEKSQAVAFWCDPISGHATLYWYRQILGQGPELLVQFQDESVVDDSQLPKDRFSAERLKGVDSTLKIQPAELGDSAMYLCASSHTTGGAYNEQFFGPGTRLTVL.

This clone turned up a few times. Written as DNA, the CDR3 is TGTGCCAGCAGCTCCCCGACAGGCCAGGGTGGAAACACCATATATTTT. Protein sequence: CASSSPTGQGGNTIYF. This sequence joins TRBV7-9 and TRBJ1-3; weak D call: TRBD1 (6 bases). V lost 4 bases to trimming and J lost 3 bases, with 16 bases between them. Germline V CDR1 and CDR2: SEHNR, FQNEAQ (reference sequence). This CDR3 is built from 16 residues. The full variable domain, its missing parts supplied by reference TRBV7-9 and TRBJ1-3, is DTGVSQNPRHKITKRGQNVTFRCDPISEHNRLYWYRQTLGQGPEFLTYFQNEAQLEKSRLLSDRFSAERPKGSFSTLEIQRTEQGDSAMYLCASSSPTGQGGNTIYFGEGSWLTVV.

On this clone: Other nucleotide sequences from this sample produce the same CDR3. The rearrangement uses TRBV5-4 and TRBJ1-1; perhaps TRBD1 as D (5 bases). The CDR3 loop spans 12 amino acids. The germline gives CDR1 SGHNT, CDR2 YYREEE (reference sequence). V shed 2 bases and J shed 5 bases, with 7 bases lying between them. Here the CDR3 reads CASSFGGTEAFF. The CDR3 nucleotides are TGTGCCAGCAGCTTCGGGGGTACTGAAGCTTTCTTT.

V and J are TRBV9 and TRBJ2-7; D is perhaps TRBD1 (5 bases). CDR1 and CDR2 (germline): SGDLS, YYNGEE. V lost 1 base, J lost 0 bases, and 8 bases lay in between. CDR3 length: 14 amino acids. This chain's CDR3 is CASSVTGSSYEQYF. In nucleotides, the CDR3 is TGTGCCAGCAGCGTAACAGGTTCCTCCTACGAGCAGTACTTC.